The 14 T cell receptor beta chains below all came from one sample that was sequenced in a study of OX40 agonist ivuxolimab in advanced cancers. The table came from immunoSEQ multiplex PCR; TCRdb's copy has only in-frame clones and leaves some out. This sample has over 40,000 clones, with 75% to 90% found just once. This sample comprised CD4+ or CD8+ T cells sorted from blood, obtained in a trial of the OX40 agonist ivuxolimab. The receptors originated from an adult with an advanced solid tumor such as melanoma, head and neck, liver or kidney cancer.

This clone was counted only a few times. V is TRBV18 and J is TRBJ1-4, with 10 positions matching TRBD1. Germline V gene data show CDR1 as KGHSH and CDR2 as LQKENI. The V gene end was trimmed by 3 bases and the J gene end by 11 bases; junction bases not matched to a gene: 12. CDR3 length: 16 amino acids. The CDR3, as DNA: TGTGCCAGCTCACCCCCTTCACGACAGGGGGCGGGGAAACTGTTTTTT. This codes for CASSPPSRQGAGKLFF.

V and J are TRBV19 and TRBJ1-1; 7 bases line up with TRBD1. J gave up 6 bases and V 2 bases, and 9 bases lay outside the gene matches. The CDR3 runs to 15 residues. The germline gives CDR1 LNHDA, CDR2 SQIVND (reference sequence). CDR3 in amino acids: CASSIQGGRKAEAFF. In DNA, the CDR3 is TGTGCCAGTAGTATACAGGGGGGCCGTAAAGCTGAAGCTTTCTTT.

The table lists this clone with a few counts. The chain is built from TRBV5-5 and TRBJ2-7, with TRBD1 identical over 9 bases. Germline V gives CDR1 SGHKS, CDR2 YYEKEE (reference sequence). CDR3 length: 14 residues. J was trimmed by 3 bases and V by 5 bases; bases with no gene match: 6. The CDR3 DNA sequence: TGTGCCAGCAGACTAGGACAGGGGAACTACGAGCAGTACTTC. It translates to CASRLGQGNYEQYF.

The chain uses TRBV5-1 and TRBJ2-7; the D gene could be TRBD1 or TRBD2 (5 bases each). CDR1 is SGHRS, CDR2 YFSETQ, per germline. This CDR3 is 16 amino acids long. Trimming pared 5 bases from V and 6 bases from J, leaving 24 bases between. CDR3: CASSSAQGSLRGEQYF. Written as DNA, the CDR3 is TGCGCCAGCAGTTCCGCCCAGGGATCCCTCCGGGGCGAGCAGTACTTC. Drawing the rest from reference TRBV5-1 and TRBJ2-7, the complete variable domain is KAGVTQTPRYLIKTRGQQVTLSCSPISGHRSVSWYQQTPGQGLQFLFEYFSETQRNKGNFPGRFSGRQFSNSRSEMNVSTLELGDSALYLCASSSAQGSLRGEQYFGPGTRLTVT.

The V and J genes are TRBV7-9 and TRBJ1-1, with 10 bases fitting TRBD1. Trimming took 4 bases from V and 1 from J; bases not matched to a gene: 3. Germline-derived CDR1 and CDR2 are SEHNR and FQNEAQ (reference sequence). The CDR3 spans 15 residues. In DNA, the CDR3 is TGTGCCAGCAGCTCCAGGACAGGGGGGAACACTGAAGCTTTCTTT. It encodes CASSSRTGGNTEAFF.

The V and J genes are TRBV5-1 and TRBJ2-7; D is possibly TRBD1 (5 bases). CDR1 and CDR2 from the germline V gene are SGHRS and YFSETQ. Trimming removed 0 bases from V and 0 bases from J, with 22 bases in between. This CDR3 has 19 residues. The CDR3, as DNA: TGCGCCAGCAGCTTGGGGCCCCAGCGCCGATCAGGGTCCTCCTACGAGCAGTACTTC. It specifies CASSLGPQRRSGSSYEQYF.

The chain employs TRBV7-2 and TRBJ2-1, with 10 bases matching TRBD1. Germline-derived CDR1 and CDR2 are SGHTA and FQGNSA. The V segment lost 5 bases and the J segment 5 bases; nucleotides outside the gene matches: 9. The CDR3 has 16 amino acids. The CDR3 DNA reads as TGTGCCAGCAGCCTAGTCACCGGACAGGGGGACAATGAGCAGTTCTTC. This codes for CASSLVTGQGDNEQFF.

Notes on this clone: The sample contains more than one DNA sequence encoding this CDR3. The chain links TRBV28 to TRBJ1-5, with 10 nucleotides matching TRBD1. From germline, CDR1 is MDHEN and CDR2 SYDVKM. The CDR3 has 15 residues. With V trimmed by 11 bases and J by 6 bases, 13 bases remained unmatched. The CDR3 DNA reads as TGTGCCTCCCTCCGGGACAGGGGAGGGGGTCAGCCCCAGCATTTT. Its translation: CASLRDRGGGQPQHF.

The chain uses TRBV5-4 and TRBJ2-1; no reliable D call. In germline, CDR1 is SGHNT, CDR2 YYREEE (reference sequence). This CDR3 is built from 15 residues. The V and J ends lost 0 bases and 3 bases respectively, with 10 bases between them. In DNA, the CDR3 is TGTGCCAGCAGCTTGGTACAGACTGACTACAATGAGCAGTTCTTC. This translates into CASSLVQTDYNEQFF.

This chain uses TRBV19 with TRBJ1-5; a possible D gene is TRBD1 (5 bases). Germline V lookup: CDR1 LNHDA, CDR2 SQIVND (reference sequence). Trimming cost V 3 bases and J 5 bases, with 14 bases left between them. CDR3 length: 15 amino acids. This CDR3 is CASSMGRRGDQPQHF. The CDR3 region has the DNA TGTGCCAGTAGTATGGGCAGACGGGGGGATCAGCCCCAGCATTTT.

The CDR3 DNA reads TGTGCCAGCAGCCCAGACATAACTAATAACTACGAGCAGTACTTC. Encoded protein: CASSPDITNNYEQYF. J is TRBJ2-7 and V is TRBV9; D unresolved. Trimming removed 4 bases at V and 3 bases at J, with 17 bases between. Germline CDR1 is SGDLS and CDR2 is YYNGEE. The CDR3 runs 15 residues.

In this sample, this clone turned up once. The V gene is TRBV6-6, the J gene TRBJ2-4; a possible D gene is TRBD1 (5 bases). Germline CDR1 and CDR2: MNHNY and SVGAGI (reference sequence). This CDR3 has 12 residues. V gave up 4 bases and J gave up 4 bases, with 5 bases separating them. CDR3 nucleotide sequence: TGTGCCAGCAGTTCAGGGAAAAACATTCAGTACTTC. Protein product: CASSSGKNIQYF.

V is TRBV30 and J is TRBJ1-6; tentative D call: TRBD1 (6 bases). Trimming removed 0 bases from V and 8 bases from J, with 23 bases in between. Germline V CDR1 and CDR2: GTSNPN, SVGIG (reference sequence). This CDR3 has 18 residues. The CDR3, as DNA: TGTGCCTGGAGTGTGAGCGAAAAGGGACAAGGATCTTATTCACCCCTCCACTTT. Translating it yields CAWSVSEKGQGSYSPLHF.

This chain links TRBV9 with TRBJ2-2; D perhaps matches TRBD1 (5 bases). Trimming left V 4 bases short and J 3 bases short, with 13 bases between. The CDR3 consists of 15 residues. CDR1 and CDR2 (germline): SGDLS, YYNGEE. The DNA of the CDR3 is TGTGCCAGCAGCTACAGGCCCTCCTACACCGGGGAGCTGTTTTTT. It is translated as CASSYRPSYTGELFF.